This T cell receptor (beta chain) is from a study of T cells in Graves' hyperthyroidism and ophthalmopathy. The CDR3 has 12 amino acids. V lost 7 bases, J lost 5 bases, and 12 bases lay in between. Findings of the study overall: By a 13 V-J model, ophthalmopathy was set apart from stable hyperthyroidism. In the blood, most expanded thyroid clonotypes above 0.001 appeared as well.

As regards this clonotype: What it recognizes is unknown.

Amplification of TCR beta CDR3 regions was performed using RNA transcripts as template. In the first-round RT-PCR of the TCR CDR3, the HTBI primer set was used. One entry per CDR3 protein, called by TCRdb with MiXCR from the multiplex PCR reads. The table records about 520,000 distinct CDR3 sequences, approximately 24% of them present only once. Those patients with uncontrolled infection, other autoimmune disease, pregnancy or lactation were excluded. Using more than 8 ml of fresh peripheral blood, PBMCs were prepared. The sequenced sample was blood. The TCR sequence derives from a woman aged 25 to 39 with Graves' ophthalmopathy. The chain couples TRBV12-3 or TRBV12-4 to TRBJ2-7; the D is unclear. The CDR3 here is CASTENRDEQYF. CDR3 sequence (DNA): TGTGCCAGCACCGAGAACAGAGACGAGCAGTACTTC.